This T cell receptor beta chain was identified during a study of cytomegalovirus exposure and HLA in healthy donors. Primers included in the PCR were 60 Vbeta and 13 Jbeta primers. The method was immunoSEQ multiplex PCR; TCRdb's version includes in-frame clones alone and lacks a portion of them. The sample yields about 74,000 clones, approximately 70% seen once. The CDR3 loop spans 13 amino acids. Deletions cut 7 bases from V and 6 bases from J, with 13 bases between. The sequenced sample consisted of PBMCs. This sequence joins TRBV23-1 and TRBJ1-5; weak D call: TRBD1 (5 bases). TRBV23-1 is an open reading frame, and its role is uncertain. This TCR was sampled from a woman in her forties in good health and CMV-seropositive. CDR3 coding DNA: TGCGCCAGCATGGGGGGGTTTCGTCAGCCCCAGCATTTT. Its translation is CASMGGFRQPQHF.